Sequencing of this T cell receptor (beta chain) was carried out in a study of blood T cell repertoires in COVID-19. In the study overall: Samples taken during acute and convalescent COVID-19 were collected in the United States, Italy and Spain. T cells, B-cell-depleted T cells, or PBMCs provided the cDNA or gDNA that served as material.

CDR1 SGDLS and CDR2 YYNGEE come from the germline V gene. CDR3 length equals 16 residues. The ends were cut back, 0 bases at V and 5 bases at J, with 17 bases in the middle. Using immunoSEQ multiplex PCR, the repertoire was profiled, and TCRdb retains in-frame clones only, with some absent. The sample has roughly 150,000 clones, approximately 90% seen once; the top ten hold about 5%. The chain recombines TRBV9 with TRBJ1-2; a possible D gene is TRBD1 (5 bases). Sequencing was performed on peripheral blood. This sequence originates from a human donor in a cohort sampled during active COVID-19. Here the CDR3 reads CASSVGGDVAGYGYTF. The CDR3 DNA follows: TGTGCCAGCAGCGTAGGGGGGGACGTCGCTGGGTATGGCTACACCTTC.